This T cell receptor (beta chain) was found in a study of T cells expressing NK-cell markers. Germline V gene lookup returns CDR1 LGHDT and CDR2 YNNKEL (reference sequence). The CDR3 sequence is 15 residues long. Using the 5' RACE reads, TCRdb records one entry per CDR3 protein without DNA. This sample lists 300,000 to 500,000 distinct CDR3 sequences; its ten largest clones have 9.5% to 12%. The receptor was isolated from a woman aged 45-60 years in good health. The sequenced sample was blood T cells: a sorted CD56 or NKG2C T cell subset, CD4+ or CD8+ T cells, or bulk PBMC T cells (not recorded which). The V call is TRBV3-1, the J call TRBJ1-2; no DNA is available, so the TRBD1 call from TCRdb remains unchecked. This CDR3 is CASSQGWDSNYGYTF.